This TCR beta chain was captured by sequencing in a study of T cell responses to AZD1222 COVID-19 vaccine. Study findings and constraints: The repertoires were collected only after the peak T cell response. There were vaccine-associated CD4 TCRs across spike, dominant at 160-218 and 743-854. Donors, mostly white British, included more females; clonal diversity was possibly underestimated. Vaccination with two AZD1222 doses was followed by a rise in Spike-specific TCR breadth and depth.

TCRdb keeps only in-frame clones here, not all; method: immunoSEQ multiplex PCR. The table has about 26,000 clones, about 90% seen once. Looked up from germline, CDR1 is LGHDT and CDR2 is YNNKEL (reference sequence). CDR3 length: 11 residues. The V gene lost 6 bases and the J gene lost 7 bases, with 7 bases spanning the gap. On this clone: No antigen is known for it.

The receptor was derived from an adult who received the AZD1222 COVID-19 vaccine. This specimen was peripheral blood, taken 28 days after the second AZD1222 dose. The rearrangement links TRBV3-1 (or the pseudogene TRBV3-2) to TRBJ2-1; D not resolved. Written as DNA, the CDR3 is TGTGCCAGCAGTCCCGGGAATGAGCAGTTCTTC. As protein: CASSPGNEQFF.